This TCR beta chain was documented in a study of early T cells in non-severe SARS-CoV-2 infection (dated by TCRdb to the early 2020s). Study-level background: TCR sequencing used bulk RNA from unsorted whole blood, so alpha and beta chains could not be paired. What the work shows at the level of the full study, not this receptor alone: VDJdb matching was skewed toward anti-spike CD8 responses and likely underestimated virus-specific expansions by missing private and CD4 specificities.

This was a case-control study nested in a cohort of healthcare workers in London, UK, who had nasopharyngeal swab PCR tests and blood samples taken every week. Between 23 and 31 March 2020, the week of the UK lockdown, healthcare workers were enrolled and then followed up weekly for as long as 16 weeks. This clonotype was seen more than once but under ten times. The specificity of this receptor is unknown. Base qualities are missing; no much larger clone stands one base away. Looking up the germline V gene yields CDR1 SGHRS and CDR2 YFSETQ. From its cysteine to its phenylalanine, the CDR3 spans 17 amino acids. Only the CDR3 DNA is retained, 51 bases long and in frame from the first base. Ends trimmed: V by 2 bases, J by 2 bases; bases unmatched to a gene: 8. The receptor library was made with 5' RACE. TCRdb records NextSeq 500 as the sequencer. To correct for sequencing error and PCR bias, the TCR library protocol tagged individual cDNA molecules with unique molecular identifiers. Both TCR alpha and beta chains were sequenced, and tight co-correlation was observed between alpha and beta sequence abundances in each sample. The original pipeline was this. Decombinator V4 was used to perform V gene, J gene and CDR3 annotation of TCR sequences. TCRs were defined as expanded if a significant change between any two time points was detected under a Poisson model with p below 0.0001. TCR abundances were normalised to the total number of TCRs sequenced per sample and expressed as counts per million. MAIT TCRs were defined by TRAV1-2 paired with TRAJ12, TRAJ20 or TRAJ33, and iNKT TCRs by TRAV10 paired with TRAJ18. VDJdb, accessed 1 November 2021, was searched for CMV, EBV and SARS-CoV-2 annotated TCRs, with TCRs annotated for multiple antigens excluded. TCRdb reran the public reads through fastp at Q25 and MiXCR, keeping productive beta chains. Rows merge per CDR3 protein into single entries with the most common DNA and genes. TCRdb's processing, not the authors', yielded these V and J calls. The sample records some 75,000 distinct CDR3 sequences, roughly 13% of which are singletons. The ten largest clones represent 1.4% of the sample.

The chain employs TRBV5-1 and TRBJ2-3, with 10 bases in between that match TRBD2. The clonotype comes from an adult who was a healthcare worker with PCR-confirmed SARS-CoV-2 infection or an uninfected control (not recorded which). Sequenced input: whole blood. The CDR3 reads CASSFIAGGSPTDTQYF. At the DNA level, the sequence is TGCGCCAGCAGCTTTATAGCGGGGGGAAGCCCCACAGATACGCAGTATTTT.